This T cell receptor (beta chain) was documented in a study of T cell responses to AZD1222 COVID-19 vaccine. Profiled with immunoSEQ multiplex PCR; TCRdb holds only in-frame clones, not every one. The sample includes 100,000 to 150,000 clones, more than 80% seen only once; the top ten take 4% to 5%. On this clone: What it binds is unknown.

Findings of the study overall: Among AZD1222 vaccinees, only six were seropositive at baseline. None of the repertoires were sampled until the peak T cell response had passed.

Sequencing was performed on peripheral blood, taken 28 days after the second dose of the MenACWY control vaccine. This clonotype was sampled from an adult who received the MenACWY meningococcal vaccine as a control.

The CDR3 DNA reads TGTGCCAGCAGACAGGGGGATTTTAATTCACCCCTCCACTTT. Its translation is CASRQGDFNSPLHF. The chain carries TRBV2 and TRBJ1-6; 8 bases are a match to TRBD1. J gave up 6 bases and V 6 bases, and 4 bases lay outside the gene matches. Germline V gene data show CDR1 as SNHLY and CDR2 as FYNNEI. This CDR3 region has 14 residues.